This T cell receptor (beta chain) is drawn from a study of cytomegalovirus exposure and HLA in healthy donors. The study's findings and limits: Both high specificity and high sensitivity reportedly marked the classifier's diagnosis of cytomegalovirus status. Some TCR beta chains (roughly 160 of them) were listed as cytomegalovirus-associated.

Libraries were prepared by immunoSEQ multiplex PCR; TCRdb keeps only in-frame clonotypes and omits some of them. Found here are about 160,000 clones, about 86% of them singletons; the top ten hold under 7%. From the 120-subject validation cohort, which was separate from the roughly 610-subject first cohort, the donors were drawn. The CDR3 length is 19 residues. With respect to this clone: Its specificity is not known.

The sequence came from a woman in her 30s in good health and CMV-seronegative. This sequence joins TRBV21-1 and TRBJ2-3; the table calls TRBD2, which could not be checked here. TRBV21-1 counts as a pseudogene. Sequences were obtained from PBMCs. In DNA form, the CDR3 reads TGTGCCAGCAGCAAGCCTCCCCAACAGCGGCCACTTAGCACAGATACGCAGTATTTT. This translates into CASSKPPQQRPLSTDTQYF.